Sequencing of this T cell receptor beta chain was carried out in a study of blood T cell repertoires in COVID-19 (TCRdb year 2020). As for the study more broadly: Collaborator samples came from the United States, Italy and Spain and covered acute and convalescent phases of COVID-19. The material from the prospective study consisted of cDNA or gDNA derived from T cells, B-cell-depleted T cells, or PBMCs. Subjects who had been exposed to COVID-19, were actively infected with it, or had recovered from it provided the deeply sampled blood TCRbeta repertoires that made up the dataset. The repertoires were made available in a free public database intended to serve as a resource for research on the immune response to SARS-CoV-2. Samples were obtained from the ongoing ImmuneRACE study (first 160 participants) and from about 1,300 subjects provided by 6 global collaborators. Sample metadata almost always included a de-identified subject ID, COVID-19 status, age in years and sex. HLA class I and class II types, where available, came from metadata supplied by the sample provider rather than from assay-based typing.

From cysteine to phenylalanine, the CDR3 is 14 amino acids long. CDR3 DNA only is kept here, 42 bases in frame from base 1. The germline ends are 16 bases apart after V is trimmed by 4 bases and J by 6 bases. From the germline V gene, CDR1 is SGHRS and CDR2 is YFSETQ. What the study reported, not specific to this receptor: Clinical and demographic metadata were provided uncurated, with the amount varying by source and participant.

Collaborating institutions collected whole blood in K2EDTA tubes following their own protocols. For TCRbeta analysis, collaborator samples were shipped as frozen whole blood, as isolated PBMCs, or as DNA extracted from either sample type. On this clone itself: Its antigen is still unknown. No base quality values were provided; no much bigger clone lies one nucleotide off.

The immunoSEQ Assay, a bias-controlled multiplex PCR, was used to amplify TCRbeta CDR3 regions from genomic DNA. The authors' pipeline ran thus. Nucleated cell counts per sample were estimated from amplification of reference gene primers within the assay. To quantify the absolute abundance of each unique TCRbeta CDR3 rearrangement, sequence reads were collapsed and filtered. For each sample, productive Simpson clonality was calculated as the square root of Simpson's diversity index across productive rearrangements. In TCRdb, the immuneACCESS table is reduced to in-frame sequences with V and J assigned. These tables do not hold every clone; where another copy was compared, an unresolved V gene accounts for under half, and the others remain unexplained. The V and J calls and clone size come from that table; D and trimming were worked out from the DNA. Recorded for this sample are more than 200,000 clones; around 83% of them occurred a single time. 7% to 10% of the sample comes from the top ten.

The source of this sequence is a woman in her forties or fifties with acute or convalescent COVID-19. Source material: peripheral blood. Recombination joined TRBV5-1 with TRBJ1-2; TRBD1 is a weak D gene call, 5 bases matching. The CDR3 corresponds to CASSPTGGIDGYTF. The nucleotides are TGCGCCAGCAGCCCTACGGGGGGGATAGATGGCTACACCTTC.